Each of the 21 T cell receptor beta chains below was sequenced from the same sample in a study of blood T cells in healthy people across ages. Then a second PCR, running roughly 7 to 11 cycles, was carried out with a sample-barcoded 5' primer and a J-beta primer mix. One entry per CDR3 protein, called by TCRdb with MiXCR from the 5' RACE reads. The sample contains 800,000 or so distinct CDR3 sequences, 60% to 80% of which appear only once. Sequenced material: blood. The receptors originated from a man under 40 in good health.

The chain employs TRBV29-1 and TRBJ2-7, with 9 bases matching TRBD1. This CDR3 contains 15 residues. The germline V gene encodes CDR1 SQVTM and CDR2 ANQGSEA. Trimming cost V 2 bases and J 4 bases; bases outside gene matches: 9. The CDR3 spells CSVELAGTGTYEQYF. The CDR3 DNA reads as TGCAGCGTTGAATTAGCCGGGACAGGGACTTACGAGCAGTACTTC.

The rearrangement links TRBV7-8 to TRBJ2-7; 12 positions agree with TRBD2. Trimming removed 1 base from V and 3 bases from J; junction bases left unmatched: 10. From germline, CDR1 is SGHVS and CDR2 FQNEAQ. The CDR3 has 18 amino acids. This chain's CDR3 is CASSLEPSGGAVNYEQYF. The CDR3 nucleotides are TGTGCCAGCAGCTTAGAGCCTAGCGGGGGGGCAGTTAACTACGAGCAGTACTTC.

The sample holds a few counts of this clonotype. The V and J genes are TRBV6-5 and TRBJ1-2; 7 nucleotides match TRBD1. The CDR3 consists of 12 residues. CDR1 MNHEY and CDR2 SVGAGI come from the germline V gene. Losses at the gene ends were 4 bases for V and 7 bases for J; bases not matched to a gene: 3. CDR3 bases: TGTGCCAGCAGTTCGGGACAGAGTGGCTACACCTTC. Its protein is CASSSGQSGYTF.

This clonotype has just a few counts. This rearrangement joins TRBV10-3 to TRBJ1-1; D is possibly TRBD1 (5 bases). The CDR3 is 12 amino acids. CDR1 and CDR2 (germline): ENHRY, SYGVKD. V lost 2 bases and J lost 10, with 11 bases in between. The DNA for the CDR3 is TGTGCCATCAGTGAGGCGGGGGGATTAGCTTTCTTT. Translated, it gives CAISEAGGLAFF.

In this sample, this clonotype turned up a few times. V and J are TRBV4-2 and TRBJ2-3, with a weak D call TRBD2 (6 bases). The germline CDR1 and CDR2 sequences are LGHNA and YNFKEQ. Trimming removed 1 base at V and 4 bases at J, with 15 bases between. The CDR3 totals 16 residues. CDR3 protein: CASSQGISGESDTQYF. The DNA of the CDR3 is TGTGCCAGCAGCCAAGGCATTTCGGGGGAATCAGATACGCAGTATTTT.

The chain has TRBV29-1 and TRBJ2-2; TRBD1 agrees at 10 bases. In germline, CDR1 is SQVTM, CDR2 ANQGSEA. CDR3 size: 14 residues. Unmatched junction bases numbered 5, after V lost 4 bases and J lost 6 bases. The CDR3 here is CSVVGQGLSGELFF. In nucleotides, the CDR3 is TGCAGCGTTGTGGGACAGGGGTTATCCGGGGAGCTGTTTTTT.

This chain joins TRBV18 and TRBJ1-1; no definite D call. V was cut by 2 bases and J by 1 base, with 5 bases left in between. This CDR3 is built from 13 residues. The V gene's germline CDR1 is KGHSH and CDR2 LQKENI. The CDR3: CASSPNRNTEAFF. The DNA of the CDR3 is TGTGCCAGCTCACCAAACAGGAACACTGAAGCTTTCTTT.

The gene calls are TRBV7-2 and TRBJ2-7, with TRBD2 matching over 13 bases. With 5 bases clipped from V and 4 bases from J, the junction kept 5 bases outside the gene matches. Germline values: CDR1 SGHTA, CDR2 FQGNSA. The CDR3 extends over 15 amino acids. The CDR3 loop reads CASSVTSGGAYEQYF. The CDR3, as DNA: TGTGCCAGCAGCGTTACTAGCGGGGGGGCTTACGAGCAGTACTTC. Complete variable domain (other parts from reference TRBV7-2 and TRBJ2-7): GAGVSQSPSNKVTEKGKDVELRCDPISGHTALYWYRQSLGQGLEFLIYFQGNSAPDKSGLPSDRFSAERTGGSVSTLTIQRTQQEDSAVYLCASSVTSGGAYEQYFGPGTRLTVT.

V usage is TRBV5-1 and J usage is TRBJ2-1; TRBD2 aligns across 11 bases. The junction had 9 bases not matched to a gene; V was cut back by 4 bases and J by 9 bases. The CDR3 covers 15 residues. Germline lookup yields CDR1 SGHRS and CDR2 YFSETQ. Written as DNA, the CDR3 is TGCGCCAGCAGCCAACTAGCGGGGGAGACCGGTGAGCAGTTCTTC. This sequence encodes CASSQLAGETGEQFF.

This clonotype was recorded a few times. V and J are TRBV4-1 and TRBJ2-7, with 8 bases that match TRBD1. CDR1 and CDR2 from the germline V gene are MGHRA and YSYEKL. CDR3 length: 14 amino acids. Trimming removed 5 bases from V and 3 bases from J; junction bases left unmatched: 6. CDR3 residues: CASSEGDRSYEQYF. CDR3 sequence (DNA): TGCGCCAGCAGCGAGGGGGACAGGAGCTACGAGCAGTACTTC.

This chain uses TRBV27 with TRBJ2-1; TRBD2 agrees at 12 bases. The CDR3 runs to 17 residues. V was clipped by 6 bases and J by 1 base; unmatched bases: 7. Per germline, CDR1 MNHEY and CDR2 SMNVEV (reference sequence). The CDR3 DNA follows: TGTGCCAGCAGCTACGGACTAGCGGGGATTTCCTACAATGAGCAGTTCTTC. Translated: CASSYGLAGISYNEQFF.

The J gene is TRBJ1-1, the V gene TRBV5-1; D might be TRBD1 (5 bases). The CDR3 runs 14 residues. Trimming took off 7 bases at V and 6 bases at J, with 19 bases between the two ends. Germline V lookup: CDR1 SGHRS, CDR2 YFSETQ. CDR3 protein: CASCPGPGEAEAFF. As DNA, the CDR3 is TGCGCCAGCTGTCCGGGACCCGGGGAGGCTGAAGCTTTCTTT.

Only a few counts were recorded for this clonotype. The gene calls are TRBV2 and TRBJ2-1; TRBD2 aligns across 9 bases. This CDR3 is 15 amino acids long. Trimming took 5 bases from V and 6 from J; bases not matched to a gene: 8. CDR1 and CDR2 (germline): SNHLY, FYNNEI. The CDR3 here is CASSRKTSGSNEQFF. Written as DNA, the CDR3 is TGTGCCAGCAGTAGAAAGACTAGCGGAAGCAATGAGCAGTTCTTC.

The chain employs TRBV5-1 and TRBJ2-1; TRBD2 is a possible D gene (6 bases). Germline CDR1 reads SGHRS; CDR2 reads YFSETQ. Trimming removed 4 bases from V and 10 bases from J, with 12 bases in between. The CDR3 sequence is 12 residues long. CDR3 DNA: TGCGCCAGCAGCCCGGGGGTGCACGAGCAGTTCTTC. It is translated as CASSPGVHEQFF.

This sequence joins TRBV20-1 and TRBJ2-7; TRBD1 matches at 9 bases. The CDR3 is made up of 14 amino acids. CDR1 is DFQATT, CDR2 SNEGSKA, per germline (reference sequence). The J segment lost 0 bases and the V segment lost 6 bases, leaving 6 bases of the junction unmatched. The CDR3 bases are TGCAGTGCGGACCGGGACAGGGACTCCTACGAGCAGTACTTC. Residues: CSADRDRDSYEQYF.

J is TRBJ2-1 and V is TRBV30, with 10 positions matching TRBD1. V was pared by 2 bases and J by 7 bases, with 5 bases of the junction left unmatched. This CDR3 has 14 residues. Germline V gives CDR1 GTSNPN, CDR2 SVGIG (reference sequence). The chain's CDR3 is CAWSIGTGENEQFF. In nucleotides, the CDR3 is TGTGCCTGGAGTATCGGGACAGGGGAAAATGAGCAGTTCTTC.

This clonotype showed up just a few times. CDR3 protein: CASSPGLAGEETQYF. CDR3 nucleotide sequence: TGCGCCAGCAGCCCGGGACTAGCGGGGGAAGAGACCCAGTACTTC. The rearrangement links TRBV5-1 to TRBJ2-5, with 14 bases aligning to TRBD2. The CDR3 contains 15 residues. Germline lookup yields CDR1 SGHRS and CDR2 YFSETQ. The V gene end was trimmed by 4 bases and the J gene end by 3 bases; junction bases not matched to a gene: 2.

This clonotype has only a few counts. CDR3 in DNA: TGCAGTGCTACCGCCTCCACCACAGGGGGCCTACAAGAGACCCAGTACTTC. This codes for CSATASTTGGLQETQYF. The chain employs TRBV20-1 and TRBJ2-5; 9 positions match TRBD1. The CDR3 has 17 residues. Germline V gene sequence: CDR1 DFQATT, CDR2 SNEGSKA (reference sequence). J gave up 2 bases and V 4 bases, and 14 bases lay outside the gene matches.

This clonotype was seen many times. This chain links TRBV27 with TRBJ2-7; D unclear. Trimming removed 5 bases at V and 3 bases at J, with 11 bases between. This CDR3 has 13 residues. The germline CDR1 and CDR2 sequences are MNHEY and SMNVEV (reference sequence). CDR3 protein: CASSPGRNYEQYF. As DNA, the CDR3 is TGTGCCAGCAGTCCCGGACGGAACTACGAGCAGTACTTC.

CDR3 sequence: CASSPPPPLYNEQFF. The DNA for the CDR3 is TGTGCCAGCAGCCCTCCGCCACCTCTGTACAATGAGCAGTTCTTC. The V and J genes are TRBV3-1 and TRBJ2-1; D gene unclear. V was clipped by 4 bases and J by 4 bases, with 14 bases between them. The V gene's germline CDR1 is LGHDT and CDR2 YNNKEL (reference sequence). The CDR3 length is 15 residues.

V and J are TRBV29-1 and TRBJ1-1, with 7 bases identical to TRBD1. This CDR3 is built from 13 residues. Trimming cost V 4 bases and J 5 bases; bases outside gene matches: 7. Germline V gene data show CDR1 as SQVTM and CDR2 as ANQGSEA. As DNA, the CDR3 is TGCAGCGTTGGCAGGGGGAAAGGAACTGAAGCTTTCTTT. As protein: CSVGRGKGTEAFF.